This paragraph covers one T cell receptor (beta chain) sequence. The data stem from a study of blood T cell repertoires in COVID-19. Study-wide background: The cDNA or gDNA used as material had been derived from T cells, B-cell-depleted T cells, or PBMCs.

Original processing methods: The authors estimated nucleated cell counts from reference gene primer amplification. The table came from immunoSEQ multiplex PCR; TCRdb's copy has only in-frame clones and leaves some out. For V, J and clone size, that table is used; D and trimming come from the DNA. The sample has 90,000 to 150,000 clones, about 83% seen once; the top ten hold 3% to 5%. Germline V gene lookup returns CDR1 SGHNT and CDR2 YENEEA. CDR3 length: 14 residues. Trimming cost V 5 bases and J 2 bases, with 11 bases left between them. Sequences were obtained from peripheral blood. This sequence joins TRBV11-3 and TRBJ2-3, with D uncertain. The receptor was derived from a man in his fifties or sixties with acute or convalescent COVID-19. CDR3 DNA: TGTGCCAGCAGCCCCTCGCGGTACACAGATACGCAGTATTTT. Its protein is CASSPSRYTDTQYF.